The T cell receptor (beta chain) under discussion was sequenced for a study of long-term antiretroviral therapy in people with HIV. Study-level information: The 2015 recommendation for immediate ART came about a decade after the earliest samples. Broader study findings: HIV repertoires showed narrower CDR3 length ranges than controls. The clones with expansion before ART were dominant in the repertoire at all time points.

At the survey level, the v3.0 immunoSEQ assay was run. Using immunoSEQ multiplex PCR, the repertoire was profiled, and TCRdb retains in-frame clones only, with some absent. Here the sample spans more than 15,000 clones, approximately 80% being singletons. On this clone: Its antigen is unidentified.

Trimming took off 2 bases at V and 7 bases at J, with 17 bases between the two ends. This CDR3 has 15 amino acids. Germline lookup yields CDR1 SGHAT and CDR2 FQNNGV. Treatment for all HIV-infected participants took place in the United States. This chain connects TRBV11-2 to TRBJ1-2; D is unclear. The receptor's source is a man aged 18 to 35 with HIV. The starting material was unsorted PBMCs, obtained 0.3 years after starting antiretroviral therapy. CDR3 bases: TGTGCCAGCAGCTTATCGGGTGGTGGGGTTGGTGGCTACACCTTC. It codes for CASSLSGGGVGGYTF.